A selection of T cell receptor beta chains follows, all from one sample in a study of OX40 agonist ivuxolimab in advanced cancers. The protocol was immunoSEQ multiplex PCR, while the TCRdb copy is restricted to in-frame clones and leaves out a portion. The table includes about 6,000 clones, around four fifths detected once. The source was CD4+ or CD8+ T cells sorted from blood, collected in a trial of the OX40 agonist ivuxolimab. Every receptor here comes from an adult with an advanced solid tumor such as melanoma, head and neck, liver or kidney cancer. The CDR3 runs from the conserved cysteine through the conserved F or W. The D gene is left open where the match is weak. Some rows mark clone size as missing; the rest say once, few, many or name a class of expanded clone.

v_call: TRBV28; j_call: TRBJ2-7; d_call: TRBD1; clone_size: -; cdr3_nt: TGTGCCAGCAGTTGCACAGGGGGCAGTGACGAGCAGTACTTC; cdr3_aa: CASSCTGGSDEQYF
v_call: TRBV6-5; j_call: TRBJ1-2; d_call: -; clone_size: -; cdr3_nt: TGTGCCATCTCCGTAAACTATGGCTACACCTTC; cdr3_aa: CAISVNYGYTF
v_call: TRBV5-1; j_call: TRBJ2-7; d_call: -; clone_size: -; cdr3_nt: TGCGCCAGCGGCGTTACAGGATATCCCTACGAGCAGTACTTC; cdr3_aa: CASGVTGYPYEQYF
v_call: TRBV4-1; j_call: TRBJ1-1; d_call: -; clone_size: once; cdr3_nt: TGCGCCAGCAGCCAAGAAGCACGGAGGAACACTGAAGCTTTCTTT; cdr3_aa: CASSQEARRNTEAFF
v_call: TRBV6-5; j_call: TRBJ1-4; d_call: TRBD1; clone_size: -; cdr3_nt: TGTGCCAGCAGACTTACAGGGGGCCGGGGGGAAAAACTGTTTTTT; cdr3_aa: CASRLTGGRGEKLFF
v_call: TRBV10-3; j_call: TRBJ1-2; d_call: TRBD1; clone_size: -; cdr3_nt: TGTGCCATCAGTGACCCGGGACAGGGAGGATTCTATGGCTACACCTTC; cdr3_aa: CAISDPGQGGFYGYTF
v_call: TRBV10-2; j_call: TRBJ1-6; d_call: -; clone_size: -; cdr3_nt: TGCGCCAGCAGTGAGGGACCGAGCTCCTATAATTCACCCCTCCACTTT; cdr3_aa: CASSEGPSSYNSPLHF
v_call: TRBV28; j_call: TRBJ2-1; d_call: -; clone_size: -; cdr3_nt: TGTGCCAGCAGTTTCGCCATAGCGTCAGGTGAGCAGTTCTTC; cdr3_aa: CASSFAIASGEQFF
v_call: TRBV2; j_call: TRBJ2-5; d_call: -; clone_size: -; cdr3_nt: TGTGCCAGCAGGAGGGGACTTGAAGAGACCCAGTACTTC; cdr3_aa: CASRRGLEETQYF
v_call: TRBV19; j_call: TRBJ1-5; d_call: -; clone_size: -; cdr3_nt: TGTGCCAGTAGTATAGATGAGGGGCGGCAGCCCCAGCATTTT; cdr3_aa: CASSIDEGRQPQHF
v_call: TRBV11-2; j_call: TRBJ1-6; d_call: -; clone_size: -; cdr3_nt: TGTGCCAGCAGCTCTCCGGTCAGGGAACCATATAATTCACCCCTCCACTTT; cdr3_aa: CASSSPVREPYNSPLHF
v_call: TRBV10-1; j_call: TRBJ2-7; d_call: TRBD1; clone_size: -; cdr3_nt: TGCGCCAGCAGTGATACAGGGGACGTCTACGAGCAGTACTTC; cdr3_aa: CASSDTGDVYEQYF
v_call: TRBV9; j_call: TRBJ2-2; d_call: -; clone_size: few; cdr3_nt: TGTGCCAGCAGCTCCTCGGGACCGACGGGATCCCCTGGCGGGGAGCTGTTTTTT; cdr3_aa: CASSSSGPTGSPGGELFF
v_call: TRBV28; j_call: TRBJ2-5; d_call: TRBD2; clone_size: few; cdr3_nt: TGTGCCAGCAGTTTACTAGCGGGAGTTCAGACCCAGTACTTC; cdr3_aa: CASSLLAGVQTQYF
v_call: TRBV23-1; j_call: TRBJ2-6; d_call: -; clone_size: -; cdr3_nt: TGCGCCAGCAGTGGTCTTTTTACGCAACAAAGTCGGGCCAACGTCCTGACTTTC; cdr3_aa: CASSGLFTQQSRANVLTF
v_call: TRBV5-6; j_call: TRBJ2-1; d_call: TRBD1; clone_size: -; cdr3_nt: TGTGCCAGCAGCTTGGCGGACAGGGGGTACAATGAGCAGTTCTTC; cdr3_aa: CASSLADRGYNEQFF
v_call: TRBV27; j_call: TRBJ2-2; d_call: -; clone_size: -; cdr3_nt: TGTGCCAGCAGTTTTGAGGGCGGGGGCCTATTCTCGAACACCGGGGAGCTGTTTTTT; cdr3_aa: CASSFEGGGLFSNTGELFF
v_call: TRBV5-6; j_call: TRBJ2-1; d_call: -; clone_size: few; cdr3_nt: TGTGCCAGCTATGAGGGCAATGAGCAGTTCTTC; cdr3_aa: CASYEGNEQFF
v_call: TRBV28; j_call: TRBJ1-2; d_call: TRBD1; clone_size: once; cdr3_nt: TGTGCCAGCAGGGAACAGGGGAGCTATGGCTACACCTTC; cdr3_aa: CASREQGSYGYTF
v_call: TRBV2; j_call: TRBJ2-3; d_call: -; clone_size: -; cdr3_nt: TGTGCCAGCAGTGGCGGTAAAGGGGGCACAGATACGCAGTATTTT; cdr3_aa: CASSGGKGGTDTQYF
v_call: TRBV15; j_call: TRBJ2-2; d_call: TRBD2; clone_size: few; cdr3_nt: TGTGCCACCAGCCTCCGGGGGGGGACAATGAACACCGGGGAGCTGTTTTTT; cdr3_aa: CATSLRGGTMNTGELFF
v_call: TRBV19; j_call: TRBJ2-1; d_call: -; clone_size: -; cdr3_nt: TGTGCCAGTAGCTATCAAGACTCCTACAATGAGCAGTTCTTC; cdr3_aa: CASSYQDSYNEQFF
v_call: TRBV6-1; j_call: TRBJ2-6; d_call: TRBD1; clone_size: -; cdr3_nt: TGTGCCAGCAGCGTTACAGGGGCCGGGGCCAACGTCCTGACTTTC; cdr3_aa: CASSVTGAGANVLTF
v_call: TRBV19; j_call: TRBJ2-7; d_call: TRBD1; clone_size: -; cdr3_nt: TGTGCCAGTAGTATCCGGGACAGGGGGTACGAGCAGTACTTC; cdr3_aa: CASSIRDRGYEQYF
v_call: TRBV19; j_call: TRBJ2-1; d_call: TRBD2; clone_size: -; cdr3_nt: TGTGCCAGTAGTATAGGGACTAGCGGGAGTAGGTATGAGCAGTTCTTC; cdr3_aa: CASSIGTSGSRYEQFF
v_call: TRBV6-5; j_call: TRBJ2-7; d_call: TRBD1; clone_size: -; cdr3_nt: TGTGCCAGCAGTTTCTCACCGGGACAGGGCTACGAGCAGTACTTC; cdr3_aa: CASSFSPGQGYEQYF
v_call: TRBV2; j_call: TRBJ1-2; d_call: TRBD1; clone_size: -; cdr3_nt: TGTGCCAGCAGTGATACAGGGGGAGCCTATGGCTACACCTTC; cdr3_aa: CASSDTGGAYGYTF
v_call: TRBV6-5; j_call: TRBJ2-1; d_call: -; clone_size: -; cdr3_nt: TGTGCCAGTATCCGGTGGAATGAGCAGTTCTTC; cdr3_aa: CASIRWNEQFF
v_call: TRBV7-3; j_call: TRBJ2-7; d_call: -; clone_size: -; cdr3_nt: TGTGCCAGCAGCTTAGGGAAGGTTTCCGAGCAGTACTTC; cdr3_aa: CASSLGKVSEQYF
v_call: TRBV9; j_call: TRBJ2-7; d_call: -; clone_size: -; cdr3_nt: TGTGCCAGCAGCGTAGGCGGTGCCGGCTCCTACGAGCAGTACTTC; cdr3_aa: CASSVGGAGSYEQYF
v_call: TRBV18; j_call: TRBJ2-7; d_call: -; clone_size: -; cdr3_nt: TGTGCCAGCTCACCACTTCGGACAGTTTTTCCTCCCTTTTTCTACGAGCAGTACTTC; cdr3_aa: CASSPLRTVFPPFFYEQYF
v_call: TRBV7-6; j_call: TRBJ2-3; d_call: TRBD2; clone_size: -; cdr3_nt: TGTGCCAGCAGCTTAGAGATAGCGGGGGGGCCAGATACGCAGTATTTT; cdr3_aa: CASSLEIAGGPDTQYF
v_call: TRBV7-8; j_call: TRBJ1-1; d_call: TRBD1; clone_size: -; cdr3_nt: TGTGCCAGCAGCATAGGGTCCAGACAGGGAACCACTGAAGCTTTCTTT; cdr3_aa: CASSIGSRQGTTEAFF
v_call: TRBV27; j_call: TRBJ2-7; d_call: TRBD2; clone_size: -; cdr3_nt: TGTGCCAGCAGTTTCTCCGGGACTAGCGGGTCCTACGAGCAGTACTTC; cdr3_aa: CASSFSGTSGSYEQYF
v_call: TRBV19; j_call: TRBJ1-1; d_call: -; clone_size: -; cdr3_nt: TGTGCCGTCACGAGTGGCGGGAACACTGAAGCTTTCTTT; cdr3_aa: CAVTSGGNTEAFF
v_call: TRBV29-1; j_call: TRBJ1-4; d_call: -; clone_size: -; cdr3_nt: TGCAGCGTTGTATCAGCAACTAATGAAAAACTGTTTTTT; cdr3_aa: CSVVSATNEKLFF
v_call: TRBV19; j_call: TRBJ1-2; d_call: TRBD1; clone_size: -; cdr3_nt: TGTGCCAGTAGTTTTCCCTCCACCCGGGACAGCTTCTATGGCTACACCTTC; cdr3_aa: CASSFPSTRDSFYGYTF
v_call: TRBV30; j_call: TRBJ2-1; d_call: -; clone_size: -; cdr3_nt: TGTGCCTGGAGTCATGGGGACAATGAGCAGTTCTTC; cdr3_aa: CAWSHGDNEQFF
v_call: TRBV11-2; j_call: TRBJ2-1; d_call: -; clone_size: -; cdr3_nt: TGTGCCAGCAGCCACTCCCACAATGAGCAGTTCTTC; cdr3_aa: CASSHSHNEQFF
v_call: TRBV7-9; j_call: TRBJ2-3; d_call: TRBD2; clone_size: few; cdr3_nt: TGTGCCAGCAGCCCGGGACTAGCGCCCTACACAGATACGCAGTATTTT; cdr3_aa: CASSPGLAPYTDTQYF
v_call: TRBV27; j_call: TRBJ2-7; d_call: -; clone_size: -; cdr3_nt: TGTGCCAGCAGCCACGGAGTCTACGAGCAGTACTTC; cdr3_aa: CASSHGVYEQYF
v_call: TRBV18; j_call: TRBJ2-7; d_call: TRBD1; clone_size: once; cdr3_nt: TGTGCCAGCTCACTGGGACAGCTCTACTCCTACGAGCAGTACTTC; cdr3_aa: CASSLGQLYSYEQYF
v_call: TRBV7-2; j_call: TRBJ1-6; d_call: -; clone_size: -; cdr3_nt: TGTGCCAGCAGCTCTAACGAGGGGGGTCATTCACCCCTCCACTTT; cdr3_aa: CASSSNEGGHSPLHF
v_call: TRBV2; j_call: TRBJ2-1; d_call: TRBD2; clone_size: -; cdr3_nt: TGTGCCAGCTTAACTAATCCAGCGGGAGTATCGAATGAGCAGTTCTTC; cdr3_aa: CASLTNPAGVSNEQFF
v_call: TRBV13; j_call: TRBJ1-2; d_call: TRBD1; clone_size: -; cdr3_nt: TGTGCCAGCAGCCTAAGGGACAGGGGGAGGAACTATGGCTACACCTTC; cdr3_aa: CASSLRDRGRNYGYTF
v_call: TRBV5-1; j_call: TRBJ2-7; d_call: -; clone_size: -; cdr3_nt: TGCGCCAGCAGCAGTGAGAGCTCCTACGAGCGGTACTTC; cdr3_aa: CASSSESSYERYF
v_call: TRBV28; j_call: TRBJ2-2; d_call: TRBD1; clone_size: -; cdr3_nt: TGTGCCAGCAGTTTAGGGACAGTGAACACCGGGGAGCTGTTTTTT; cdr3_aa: CASSLGTVNTGELFF
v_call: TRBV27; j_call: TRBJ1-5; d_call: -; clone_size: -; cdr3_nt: TGTGCCAGCAGTAACGGCGCTTTTGATAGCAATCAGCCCCAGCATTTT; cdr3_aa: CASSNGAFDSNQPQHF
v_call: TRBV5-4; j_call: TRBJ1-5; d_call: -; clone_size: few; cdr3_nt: TGTGCCAGCAGCTTGGACGGTGTGGGTCAGCCCCAGCATTTT; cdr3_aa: CASSLDGVGQPQHF
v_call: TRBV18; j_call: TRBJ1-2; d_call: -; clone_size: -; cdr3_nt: TGTGCCAGCTCACCACCCTGGGGGTTGGATGGCTACACCTTC; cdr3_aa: CASSPPWGLDGYTF
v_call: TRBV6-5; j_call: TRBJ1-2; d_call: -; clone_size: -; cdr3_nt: TGTGCCAGCAGTGAATCCCGGGTGGATGGCTACACCTTC; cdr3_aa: CASSESRVDGYTF
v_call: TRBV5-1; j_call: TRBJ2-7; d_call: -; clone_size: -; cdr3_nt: TGCGCCAGCAGCTTCCTCAGCAGAGCAGACGAGCAGTACTTC; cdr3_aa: CASSFLSRADEQYF
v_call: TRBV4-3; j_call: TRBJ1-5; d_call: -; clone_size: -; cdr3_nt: TGCGCCAGCAGCCAAGATCGGAGTTCCAATCAGCCCCAGCATTTT; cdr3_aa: CASSQDRSSNQPQHF
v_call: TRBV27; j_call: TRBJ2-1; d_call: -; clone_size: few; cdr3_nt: TGTGCCAGCAGTTTAAACGACAATGAGCAGTTCTTC; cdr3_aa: CASSLNDNEQFF
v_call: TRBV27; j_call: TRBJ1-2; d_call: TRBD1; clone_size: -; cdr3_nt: TGTGCCAGCTCAGGGGGCTGGGATGGCTACACCTTC; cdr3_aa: CASSGGWDGYTF
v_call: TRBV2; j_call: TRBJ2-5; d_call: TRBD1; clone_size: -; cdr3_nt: TGTGCCAGCAGGGAACAGGGGGAGACCCAGTACTTC; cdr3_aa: CASREQGETQYF
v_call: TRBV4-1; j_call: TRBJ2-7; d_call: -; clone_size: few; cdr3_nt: TGCGCCAGCAGCCCAGGGCCAGGAGGCTCAGAGGTCGAGCAGTACTTC; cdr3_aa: CASSPGPGGSEVEQYF
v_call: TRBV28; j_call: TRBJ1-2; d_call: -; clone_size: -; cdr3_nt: TGTGCCAGCAGTTGGGTCTATGGCTACACCTTC; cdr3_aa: CASSWVYGYTF
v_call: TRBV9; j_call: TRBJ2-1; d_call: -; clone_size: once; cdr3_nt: TGTGCCAGCAGCGTAGAGGATCCCTGGGGCTCCTACAATGAGCAGTTCTTC; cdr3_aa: CASSVEDPWGSYNEQFF